This is a list of T cell receptor beta chains from one sample in a study of technical replicates of blood from a few donors. Repertoires were generated with immunoSEQ multiplex PCR, while TCRdb's copy carries only in-frame clones and drops some. The data show more than 65,000 clones, roughly 95% seen once. The sequencing sample was made of T cells isolated from PBMCs. The receptors shown here come from a human donor in good health. Each CDR3 is given with its conserved first and last residue. A D gene is named only where the DNA matches it firmly. Rows may omit the clone size; those that give it use once, few, many or a size class.

J: TRBJ2-7; size: .; D: .; V: TRBV6-6; DNA: TGTGCCAGCAGTTACTCGGGAGGCGAGCAGTACTTC; CDR3: CASSYSGGEQYF
J: TRBJ2-1; size: .; D: .; V: TRBV4-1; DNA: TGCGCCAGCAGCCACGGTTTACTAGCCTATGAGCAGTTCTTC; CDR3: CASSHGLLAYEQFF
J: TRBJ2-1; size: .; D: .; V: TRBV10-1; DNA: TGCGCCAGCAGTGTTTTTGTAGGACTGAACTACAATGAGCAGTTCTTC; CDR3: CASSVFVGLNYNEQFF
J: TRBJ2-2; size: .; D: TRBD1; V: TRBV4-3; DNA: TGCGCCAGCAGCCCGGGACAGGGTCAGACCGGGGAGCTGTTTTTT; CDR3: CASSPGQGQTGELFF
J: TRBJ2-5; size: .; D: .; V: TRBV29-1; DNA: TGCAGCGTAGCACCGGGGATTGCAAAAGAGACCCAGTACTTC; CDR3: CSVAPGIAKETQYF
J: TRBJ2-6; size: .; D: .; V: TRBV7-3; DNA: TGTGCCAGCAGCTTACTGGGTTTGAGGGCTGGGGCCAACGTCCTGACTTTC; CDR3: CASSLLGLRAGANVLTF
J: TRBJ2-3; size: .; D: TRBD1; V: TRBV10-3; DNA: TGTGCCATCAGTGGCGACAGGGGGAACACAGATACGCAGTATTTT; CDR3: CAISGDRGNTDTQYF
J: TRBJ1-1; size: once; D: TRBD1; V: TRBV6-1; DNA: TGTGCCAGCAGTTCAGGGGGAGGCACTGAAGCTTTCTTT; CDR3: CASSSGGGTEAFF
J: TRBJ2-2; size: .; D: TRBD1; V: TRBV9; DNA: TGTGCCAGCAGCGGATACAGGGGATCCGGGGAGCTGTTTTTT; CDR3: CASSGYRGSGELFF
J: TRBJ2-7; size: .; D: TRBD2; V: TRBV19; DNA: TGTGCCAGTAGTATAGATGGTAGCGGGAGGTACGAGCAGTACTTC; CDR3: CASSIDGSGRYEQYF
J: TRBJ1-2; size: once; D: TRBD1; V: TRBV11-2; DNA: TGTGCCAGCAGCCCGTACGCAGGGGGCGGCTATGGCTACACCTTC; CDR3: CASSPYAGGGYGYTF
J: TRBJ2-7; size: .; D: .; V: TRBV6-5; DNA: TGTGCCAGCAGTTTGGGCAGTTTCTCCTACGAGCAGTACTTC; CDR3: CASSLGSFSYEQYF
J: TRBJ2-5; size: .; D: TRBD1; V: TRBV6-5; DNA: TGTGCCAGCAGTTACTACGGGACAGGGGGGGACCAGTACTTC; CDR3: CASSYYGTGGDQYF
J: TRBJ2-2; size: .; D: TRBD2; V: TRBV9; DNA: TGTGCCAGCAGCGTAGGTCTAGCGGGTTTCACCGGGGAGCTGTTTTTT; CDR3: CASSVGLAGFTGELFF
J: TRBJ1-1; size: .; D: .; V: TRBV9; DNA: TGTGCCAGCAGCGTAGCCCGGGGAGGCACTGAAGCTTTCTTT; CDR3: CASSVARGGTEAFF
J: TRBJ2-3; size: .; D: .; V: TRBV7-3; DNA: TGTGCCAGCAGCTTCGGTTTCCCCTTATTCACCGCAGATACGCAGTATTTT; CDR3: CASSFGFPLFTADTQYF
J: TRBJ2-3; size: .; D: TRBD1; V: TRBV5-5; DNA: TGTGCCAGCAGCTTGTTACAGGGGGGCACAGATACGCAGTATTTT; CDR3: CASSLLQGGTDTQYF
J: TRBJ2-7; size: .; D: TRBD2; V: TRBV6-5; DNA: TGTGCCAGCACCCTAGCGGGAACCTACGAGCAGTACTTC; CDR3: CASTLAGTYEQYF
J: TRBJ1-2; size: .; D: .; V: TRBV29-1; DNA: TGCAGCGCCCCAGACCTGGGGGGAACTAACTATGGCTACACCTTC; CDR3: CSAPDLGGTNYGYTF
J: TRBJ2-7; size: .; D: .; V: TRBV7-9; DNA: TGTGCCAGCAGCCGGGTCCAGCGTTGGTACGAGCAGTACTTC; CDR3: CASSRVQRWYEQYF
J: TRBJ2-7; size: .; D: .; V: TRBV7-9; DNA: TGTGCCAGCAGCTTAGATTTAGGGGTAGGGGCCGTTGCCGAGCAGTACTTC; CDR3: CASSLDLGVGAVAEQYF
J: TRBJ2-7; size: .; D: .; V: TRBV6-5; DNA: TGTGCCAGCAGTACTACCCTTAATATCTACGAGCAGTACTTC; CDR3: CASSTTLNIYEQYF
J: TRBJ2-7; size: .; D: .; V: TRBV7-7; DNA: TGTGCTAGCAGCCCATCTCCGGGGTTCCCTCCCTACGAGCAGTACTTC; CDR3: CASSPSPGFPPYEQYF
J: TRBJ1-1; size: .; D: TRBD1; V: TRBV6-1; DNA: TGTGCCAGCAGTGAAGGGACAGGGCTGGGGAACACTGAAGCTTTCTTT; CDR3: CASSEGTGLGNTEAFF
J: TRBJ2-7; size: .; D: .; V: TRBV4-1; DNA: TGCGCCAGCAGCCCCCCTCTAGCAACCTACGAGCAGTACTTC; CDR3: CASSPPLATYEQYF
J: TRBJ2-2; size: .; D: TRBD2; V: TRBV7-8; DNA: TGTGCCAGCAGCCAATCCCGATGGGCTAGCGGTTTCACCGGGGAGCTGTTTTTT; CDR3: CASSQSRWASGFTGELFF
J: TRBJ2-1; size: .; D: TRBD2; V: TRBV5-4; DNA: TGTGCCAGCAGCTTGCCGGGAGGAAGTCACAATGAGCAGTTCTTC; CDR3: CASSLPGGSHNEQFF
J: TRBJ2-2; size: .; D: TRBD2; V: TRBV9; DNA: TGTGCCAGCAGCGTAGCTAGCGGGAGCACCGGGGAGCTGTTTTTT; CDR3: CASSVASGSTGELFF
J: TRBJ2-7; size: .; D: .; V: TRBV2; DNA: TGTGCCAGCAGTCTTGGACTAGGGGGGACCTACGAGCAGTACTTC; CDR3: CASSLGLGGTYEQYF
J: TRBJ2-7; size: .; D: TRBD2; V: TRBV4-1; DNA: TGCGCCAGCAGCCAAGAAGCGGGACTAGTGAGGGAGCAGTACTTC; CDR3: CASSQEAGLVREQYF
J: TRBJ2-3; size: .; D: .; V: TRBV11-2; DNA: TGTGCCAGCAGCTTAGCAGGGGGCACAGATACGCAGTATTTT; CDR3: CASSLAGGTDTQYF
J: TRBJ2-5; size: .; D: .; V: TRBV9; DNA: TGTGCCAGCAGCCCCACAGACGGCCAAGAGACCCAGTACTTC; CDR3: CASSPTDGQETQYF
J: TRBJ2-1; size: .; D: TRBD2; V: TRBV6-5; DNA: TGTGCCAGCACCTCCCTAGCGGGAGGTGGCCGGGAGCAGTTCTTC; CDR3: CASTSLAGGGREQFF
J: TRBJ1-5; size: .; D: .; V: TRBV27; DNA: TGTGCCAGCAGTTCTAGGGGGAGTGTTGGCCAGCCCCAGCATTTT; CDR3: CASSSRGSVGQPQHF
J: TRBJ2-7; size: .; D: TRBD2; V: TRBV10-1; DNA: TGCGCCAGCAGCAACTTTGGGACTAGCGGGAGCTCCTACGAGCAGTACTTC; CDR3: CASSNFGTSGSSYEQYF
J: TRBJ2-7; size: .; D: .; V: TRBV6-1; DNA: TGTGCCAGCAGGTACTACGAGCAGTACTTC; CDR3: CASRYYEQYF